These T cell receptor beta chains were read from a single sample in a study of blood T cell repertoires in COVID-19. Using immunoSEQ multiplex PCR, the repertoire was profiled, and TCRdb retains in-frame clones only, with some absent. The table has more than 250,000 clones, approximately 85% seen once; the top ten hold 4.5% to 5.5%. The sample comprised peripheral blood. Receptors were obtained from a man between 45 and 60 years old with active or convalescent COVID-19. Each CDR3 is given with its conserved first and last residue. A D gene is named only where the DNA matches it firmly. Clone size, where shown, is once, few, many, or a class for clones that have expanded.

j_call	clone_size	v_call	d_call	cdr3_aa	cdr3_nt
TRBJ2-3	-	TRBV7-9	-	CASTPATGMFTDTQYF	TGTGCCAGCACCCCAGCAACAGGGATGTTCACAGATACGCAGTATTTT
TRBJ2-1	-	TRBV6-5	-	CASRPSGEGQQFF	TGTGCCAGCAGACCCTCAGGGGAGGGTCAGCAGTTCTTC
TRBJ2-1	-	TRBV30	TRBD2	CAWNRIQAGGPRNEQFF	TGTGCCTGGAACCGGATTCAAGCGGGAGGCCCTCGGAATGAGCAGTTCTTC
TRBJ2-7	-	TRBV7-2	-	CASSFGRASYEQYF	TGTGCCAGCAGCTTCGGCAGGGCTTCCTACGAGCAGTACTTC
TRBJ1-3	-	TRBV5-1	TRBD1	CASSVQGFGNTIYF	TGCGCCAGCAGCGTACAGGGGTTTGGAAACACCATATATTTT
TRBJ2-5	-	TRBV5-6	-	CASSLAVGQIQETQYF	TGTGCCAGCAGCTTGGCGGTCGGACAGATTCAAGAGACCCAGTACTTC
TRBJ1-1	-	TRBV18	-	CASSSSLNTEAFF	TGTGCCAGCTCATCTTCGTTGAACACTGAAGCTTTCTTT
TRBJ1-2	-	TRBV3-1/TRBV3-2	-	CASSQVGGWSYTF	TGTGCCAGCAGCCAAGTGGGAGGTTGGAGCTACACCTTC
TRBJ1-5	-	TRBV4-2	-	CASSQDWGPNQPQHF	TGTGCCAGCAGCCAAGATTGGGGCCCCAACCAGCCCCAGCATTTT
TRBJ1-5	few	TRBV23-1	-	CASRKGVPNQPQHF	TGCGCCAGCAGGAAGGGGGTTCCCAATCAGCCCCAGCATTTT
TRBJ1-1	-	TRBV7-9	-	CASSLGGGRGTEAFF	TGTGCCAGCAGCTTAGGGGGAGGACGAGGCACTGAAGCTTTCTTT
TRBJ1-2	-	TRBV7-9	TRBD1	CASSITTGADYGYTF	TGTGCCAGCAGCATCACGACAGGGGCAGACTATGGCTACACCTTC
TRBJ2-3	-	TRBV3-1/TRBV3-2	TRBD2	CASSQGGGLAGGPGADTQYF	TGTGCCAGCAGCCAAGGCGGCGGACTAGCGGGAGGGCCGGGGGCAGATACGCAGTATTTT
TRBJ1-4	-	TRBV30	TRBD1	CACRGNEKLFF	TGTGCCTGCAGGGGGAATGAAAAACTGTTTTTT
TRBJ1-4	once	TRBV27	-	CARRGTGTNEKLFF	TGTGCCCGAAGGGGCACAGGAACTAATGAAAAACTGTTTTTT
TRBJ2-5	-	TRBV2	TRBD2	CASGAGGETQYF	TGTGCCAGCGGGGCGGGAGGAGAGACCCAGTACTTC
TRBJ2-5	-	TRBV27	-	CASSLWSEQETQYF	TGTGCCAGCAGTTTATGGTCAGAACAAGAGACCCAGTACTTC
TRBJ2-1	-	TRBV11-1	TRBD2	CASSYRLAGVHEQFF	TGTGCCAGCAGCTATAGACTAGCGGGAGTACATGAGCAGTTCTTC
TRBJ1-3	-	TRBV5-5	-	CASSLAGISGNTIYF	TGTGCCAGCAGCTTGGCGGGGATCTCTGGAAACACCATATATTTT
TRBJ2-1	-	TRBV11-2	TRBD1	CASSATGQGPGEQFF	TGTGCCAGCAGCGCGACCGGACAGGGTCCGGGTGAGCAGTTCTTC
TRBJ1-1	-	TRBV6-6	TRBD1	CASSYSNPARGAEAFF	TGTGCCAGCAGTTACTCGAATCCCGCCAGGGGGGCTGAAGCTTTCTTT
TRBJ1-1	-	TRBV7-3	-	CASSFQENTEAFF	TGTGCCAGCAGCTTTCAGGAGAACACTGAAGCTTTCTTT
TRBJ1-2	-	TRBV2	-	CASSGQPGGYGYTF	TGTGCCAGCAGTGGACAGCCCGGTGGCTATGGCTACACCTTC
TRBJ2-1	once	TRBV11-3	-	CASSSEGPQGGNEQFF	TGTGCCAGCAGTTCAGAGGGACCCCAGGGAGGCAATGAGCAGTTCTTC
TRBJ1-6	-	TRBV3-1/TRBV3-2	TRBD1	CASSGQGNSPLHF	TGTGCCAGCAGCGGACAGGGAAATTCACCCCTCCACTTT
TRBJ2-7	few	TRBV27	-	CASTPREPRSSYEQYF	TGTGCCAGCACCCCACGAGAGCCAAGGAGCTCCTACGAGCAGTACTTC
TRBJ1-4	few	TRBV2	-	CASSDGRRQINEKLFF	TGTGCCAGCAGTGACGGGAGACGGCAGATTAATGAAAAACTGTTTTTT
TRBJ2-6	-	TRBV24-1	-	CATSDGSSGVLGPSGANVLTF	TGTGCCACCAGTGATGGGAGTTCCGGGGTCCTAGGCCCCTCTGGGGCCAACGTCCTGACTTTC
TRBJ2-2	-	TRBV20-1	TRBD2	CSASRTSGTGELFF	TGCAGTGCTAGTCGAACTAGCGGCACCGGGGAGCTGTTTTTT
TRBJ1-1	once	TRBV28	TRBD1	CASSQGGNTEAFF	TGTGCCAGCAGTCAGGGGGGTAACACTGAAGCTTTCTTT
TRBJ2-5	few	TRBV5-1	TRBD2	CASSLEAGTSGETQYF	TGCGCCAGCAGCTTGGAGGCCGGGACTAGCGGAGAGACCCAGTACTTC
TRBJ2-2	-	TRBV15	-	CATSVSGDTGELFF	TGTGCCACCAGCGTTAGCGGAGACACCGGGGAGCTGTTTTTT
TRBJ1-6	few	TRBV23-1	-	CASSQSAGRFGSPLHF	TGCGCCAGCAGTCAATCGGCAGGGCGATTTGGATCACCCCTCCACTTT
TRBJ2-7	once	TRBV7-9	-	CASSPLGGVYEQYF	TGTGCCAGCAGCCCTCTTGGAGGTGTCTACGAGCAGTACTTC
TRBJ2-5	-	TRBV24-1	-	CATSDSGDYQETQYF	TGTGCCACCAGTGATTCAGGGGATTACCAAGAGACCCAGTACTTC
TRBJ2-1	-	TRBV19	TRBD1	CASRKDRASYNEQFF	TGTGCCAGTAGAAAAGACAGGGCCTCCTACAATGAGCAGTTCTTC
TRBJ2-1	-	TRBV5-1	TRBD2	CASSLILAGGYSNEQFF	TGCGCCAGCAGCCTCATCCTAGCGGGAGGCTACTCTAATGAGCAGTTCTTC
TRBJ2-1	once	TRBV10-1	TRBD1	CASSVGTGGSSYNEQFF	TGCGCCAGCAGTGTCGGGACAGGCGGTTCGAGCTACAATGAGCAGTTCTTC
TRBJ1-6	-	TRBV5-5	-	CASSLVGEGRSYSYNSPLHF	TGTGCCAGCAGCTTGGTGGGAGAAGGCCGGTCTTACTCCTATAATTCACCCCTCCACTTT
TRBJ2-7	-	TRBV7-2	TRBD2	CASSPSGTGGEQYF	TGTGCCAGCAGCCCTAGCGGCACAGGTGGCGAGCAGTACTTC
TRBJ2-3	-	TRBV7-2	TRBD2	CASSLSGRANTDTQYF	TGTGCCAGCAGCCTCAGCGGGAGGGCGAACACAGATACGCAGTATTTT
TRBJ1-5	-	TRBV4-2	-	CASSQEQALNQPQHF	TGTGCCAGCAGCCAAGAACAGGCACTAAATCAGCCCCAGCATTTT
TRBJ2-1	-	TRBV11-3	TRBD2	CASSPSGSLFNEQFF	TGTGCCAGCAGCCCTAGCGGGAGTCTTTTCAATGAGCAGTTCTTC
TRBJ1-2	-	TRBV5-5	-	CASSLVGPLRNYGYTF	TGTGCCAGCAGCTTGGTTGGTCCTCTACGGAACTATGGCTACACCTTC
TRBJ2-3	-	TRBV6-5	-	CASSYRSSRTDTQYF	TGTGCCAGCAGTTATAGGTCTAGCAGGACAGATACGCAGTATTTT
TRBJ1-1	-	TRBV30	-	CAWSVALEAFF	TGTGCCTGGAGTGTAGCGTTGGAAGCTTTCTTT
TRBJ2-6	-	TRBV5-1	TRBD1	CACAIGTGGAGANVLTF	TGCGCCTGCGCTATAGGGACAGGGGGCGCTGGGGCCAACGTCCTGACTTTC
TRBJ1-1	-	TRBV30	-	CAWIRGTEAFF	TGTGCCTGGATTCGGGGGACTGAAGCTTTCTTT
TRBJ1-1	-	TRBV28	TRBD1	CASSPVYRGRLAFF	TGTGCCAGCAGTCCCGTCTACAGGGGGCGTTTAGCTTTCTTT
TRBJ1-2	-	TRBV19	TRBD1	CASSPAGTEVYGYTF	TGTGCCAGTAGTCCAGCCGGGACAGAAGTCTATGGCTACACCTTC
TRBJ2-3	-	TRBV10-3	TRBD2	CAISPGLAGDTQYF	TGTGCCATCAGTCCGGGACTAGCGGGAGATACGCAGTATTTT
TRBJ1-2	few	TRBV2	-	CASSERGYGYTF	TGTGCCAGCAGTGAGCGGGGCTATGGCTACACCTTC